The 32 T cell receptor beta chains in this list originate from one sample, sequenced in a study of T cell responses to AZD1222 COVID-19 vaccine. Some clones are missing from TCRdb's copy, which holds only in-frame ones; the method was immunoSEQ multiplex PCR. The top ten hold more than 1.5% of the sample, which has 180,000 or so clones, about 89% seen once. The material was peripheral blood, obtained 28 days after the second AZD1222 dose. The source is an adult who received the AZD1222 COVID-19 vaccine.

This chain links TRBV2 with TRBJ2-7, with TRBD1 matching over 7 bases. The CDR3 totals 13 residues. In germline, CDR1 is SNHLY, CDR2 FYNNEI. V was clipped by 4 bases and J by 4 bases; unmatched bases: 4. For the CDR3, the DNA is TGTGCCAGCAGTGGTGGACAGGTTTACGAGCAGTACTTC. Translated: CASSGGQVYEQYF.

This clone was recorded only once. The chain is built from TRBV11-2 and TRBJ2-2; 7 bases are shared with TRBD1. Trimming took 4 bases from V and 7 from J; bases not matched to a gene: 12. CDR3 length equals 16 residues. Germline V gene lookup returns CDR1 SGHAT and CDR2 FQNNGV. The CDR3 sequence is CASSSRQGKGYGELFF. CDR3 nucleotide sequence: TGTGCCAGCAGCTCTAGACAGGGAAAAGGGTACGGGGAGCTGTTTTTT.

The genes are TRBV19 and TRBJ1-2; TRBD1 matches at 8 bases. With 9 bases clipped from V and 6 bases from J, the junction kept 9 bases outside the gene matches. The germline gives CDR1 LNHDA, CDR2 SQIVND (reference sequence). This CDR3 region has 13 residues. The DNA for the CDR3 is TGTGCCAGCGGACAGGGCGCTTGGGATGGCTACACCTTC. This encodes CASGQGAWDGYTF.

The chain recombines TRBV20-1 with TRBJ1-2; D unresolved. The CDR3 is 12 amino acids. The germline V gene encodes CDR1 DFQATT and CDR2 SNEGSKA (reference sequence). V lost 3 bases and J lost 3, with 8 bases in between. The CDR3 DNA is TGCAGTGCTAGTGGGGTTGACTATGGCTACACCTTC. Translation gives CSASGVDYGYTF.

This clone is a singleton in its sample. The gene calls are TRBV18 and TRBJ1-3; D uncertain. The V end lost 2 bases, the J end lost 4 bases, and 6 bases lay between the germline ends. CDR1 KGHSH and CDR2 LQKENI come from the germline V gene. The CDR3 loop spans 13 amino acids. CDR3: CASSPGVGNTIYF. CDR3 nucleotide sequence: TGTGCCAGCTCACCAGGGGTCGGAAACACCATATATTTT.

Here the CDR3 DNA reads TGTGCCAGCAGCTTTCTGGACAGCACTAGCACAGATACGCAGTATTTT. Translation gives CASSFLDSTSTDTQYF. This chain joins TRBV7-2 and TRBJ2-3; D is perhaps TRBD1 (6 bases). Trimming removed 3 bases at V and 0 bases at J, with 13 bases between. This CDR3 has 16 amino acids. Germline CDR1 reads SGHTA; CDR2 reads FQGNSA.

This chain links TRBV5-6 with TRBJ1-5; tentative D call: TRBD1 (5 bases). The CDR3 consists of 14 residues. Trimming took 3 bases from V and 5 from J, leaving 12 bases between them. Germline V CDR1 and CDR2: SGHDT, YYEEEE. In DNA, the CDR3 is TGTGCCAGCAGCTCCGGGGGGACCTATCAGCCCCAGCATTTT. Protein product: CASSSGGTYQPQHF.

This chain uses TRBV20-1 with TRBJ1-6; 8 nucleotides align to TRBD1. CDR3 length equals 15 residues. Germline CDR1 DFQATT, CDR2 SNEGSKA (reference sequence). V lost 3 bases, J lost 5 bases, and 6 bases stayed unmatched. The CDR3 is CSASGRGQNNSPLHF. CDR3 sequence (DNA): TGCAGTGCTAGTGGCAGGGGGCAAAATAATTCACCCCTCCACTTT.

The chain uses TRBV7-8 and TRBJ2-1; 11 nucleotides align to TRBD2. V lost 2 bases, J lost 12 bases, and 9 bases stayed unmatched. Germline CDR1 SGHVS, CDR2 FQNEAQ. CDR3 length: 15 amino acids. CDR3 protein: CASSLFTSGGGSQFF. In nucleotides, the CDR3 is TGTGCCAGCAGCTTATTTACTAGCGGGGGCGGATCGCAGTTCTTC. Variable domain in full (rest from reference TRBV7-8 and TRBJ2-1): GAGVSQSPRYKVAKRGQDVALRCDPISGHVSLFWYQQALGQGPEFLTYFQNEAQLDKSGLPSDRFFAERPEGSVSTLKIQRTQQEDSAVYLCASSLFTSGGGSQFFGPGTRLTVL.

This chain connects TRBV6-5 to TRBJ1-2, with TRBD1 identical over 7 bases. This CDR3 is 13 amino acids long. With V trimmed by 6 bases and J by 5 bases, 6 bases remained unmatched. Germline lookup yields CDR1 MNHEY and CDR2 SVGAGI. This CDR3 is CASREGQLYGYTF. The CDR3 DNA reads as TGTGCCAGCAGGGAGGGACAGCTTTATGGCTACACCTTC.

The chain recombines TRBV6-5 with TRBJ1-4; 8 positions match TRBD1. With V trimmed by 2 bases and J by 6 bases, 8 bases remained unmatched. Germline loops: CDR1 MNHEY, CDR2 SVGAGI. The CDR3 extends over 16 amino acids. Here the CDR3 reads CASSYTGGAPHEKLFF. DNA for the CDR3: TGTGCCAGCAGTTACACAGGGGGAGCCCCTCATGAAAAACTGTTTTTT.

This clone was picked up one time. V is TRBV5-5 and J is TRBJ2-1; D may be TRBD2 (5 bases). V was clipped by 2 bases and J by 10 bases, with 16 bases between them. The CDR3 runs to 14 residues. Germline CDR1 reads SGHKS; CDR2 reads YYEKEE (reference sequence). CDR3 protein: CASSLGLRGVEQFF. The CDR3 region has the DNA TGTGCCAGCAGCTTAGGGCTCCGGGGAGTAGAGCAGTTCTTC.

The CDR3 region is CAISGPAGYEQYF. CDR3 bases: TGTGCCATCAGTGGTCCAGCGGGCTACGAGCAGTACTTC. V and J are TRBV10-3 and TRBJ2-7; D might be TRBD2 (6 bases). Looked up from germline, CDR1 is ENHRY and CDR2 is SYGVKD. This CDR3 comprises 13 residues. Between the trimmed V and J ends, which lost 4 bases and 3 bases, there was a span of 10 bases.

The V call is TRBV18, the J call TRBJ2-3, with a possible D match to TRBD1 (5 bases). The V end was cut by 6 bases, the J end by 0 bases, with 13 bases between. The germline V gene encodes CDR1 KGHSH and CDR2 LQKENI. The CDR3 consists of 15 residues. The CDR3 protein is CASSQTEISTDTQYF. In DNA, the CDR3 is TGTGCCAGCTCCCAGACAGAGATTAGCACAGATACGCAGTATTTT.

This clone has only one observation. The chain links TRBV3-1 (or the pseudogene TRBV3-2) to TRBJ2-5; D is undetermined. The germline CDR1 and CDR2 sequences are LGHDT and YNNKEL (reference sequence). V lost 0 bases to trimming and J lost 5 bases, with 4 bases between them. This CDR3 is 12 amino acids long. The CDR3 region has the DNA TGTGCCAGCAGCCAAGATCTGGAGACCCAGTACTTC. As protein: CASSQDLETQYF.

V gene TRBV2 combines with J gene TRBJ2-1, with TRBD2 matching 9 bases. The V and J ends lost 6 bases and 6 bases, in that order; junction bases with no gene match: 9. Germline lookup yields CDR1 SNHLY and CDR2 FYNNEI. The CDR3 is 15 residues long. CDR3 coding DNA: TGTGCCAGCAGGGATACGGGACTAGCCCGCAATGAGCAGTTCTTC. This translates into CASRDTGLARNEQFF. Filled out from reference TRBV2 and TRBJ2-1, the complete variable domain reads EPEVTQTPSHQVTQMGQEVILRCVPISNHLYFYWYRQILGQKVEFLVSFYNNEISEKSEIFDDQFSVERPDGSNFTLKIRSTKLEDSAMYFCASRDTGLARNEQFFGPGTRLTVL.

The V call is TRBV15, the J call TRBJ1-1, with D hard to call. V lost 0 bases and J 4 bases, leaving 9 bases between the germline ends. The CDR3 extends over 14 amino acids. The V gene's germline CDR1 is LNHNV and CDR2 YYDKDF (reference sequence). In DNA form, the CDR3 reads TGTGCCACCAGCAGAGATCGTCGGAGCACTGAAGCTTTCTTT. Its protein product is CATSRDRRSTEAFF. Full variable domain (rest looked up from reference TRBV15 and TRBJ1-1): DAMVIQNPRYQVTQFGKPVTLSCSQTLNHNVMYWYQQKSSQAPKLLFHYYDKDFNNEADTPDNFQSRRPNTSFCFLDIRSPGLGDTAMYLCATSRDRRSTEAFFGQGTRLTVV.

The V call is TRBV13, the J call TRBJ1-4; no firm D call. Trimming pared 6 bases from V and 4 bases from J, leaving 9 bases between. Germline loops: CDR1 PRHDT, CDR2 FYEKMQ (reference sequence). This CDR3 has 13 residues. The CDR3 DNA follows: TGTGCCAGCAGTCTGGGGAGTAATGAAAAACTGTTTTTT. Its translation: CASSLGSNEKLFF.

This chain links TRBV5-1 with TRBJ2-2; 9 bases match TRBD1. The CDR3 is made up of 15 amino acids. The germline V gene encodes CDR1 SGHRS and CDR2 YFSETQ. The trim removed 1 base at V and 8 bases at J, leaving 6 bases unmatched. CDR3 sequence (DNA): TGCGCCAGCAGCTTGAGGGGACAGGGACAAGGGGAGCTGTTTTTT. Protein sequence: CASSLRGQGQGELFF. The full variable domain, rest sourced from reference TRBV5-1 and TRBJ2-2, is KAGVTQTPRYLIKTRGQQVTLSCSPISGHRSVSWYQQTPGQGLQFLFEYFSETQRNKGNFPGRFSGRQFSNSRSEMNVSTLELGDSALYLCASSLRGQGQGELFFGEGSRLTVL.

The rearrangement joins TRBV2 to TRBJ1-5; 7 bases fit TRBD1. This CDR3 has 14 amino acids. V lost 5 bases and J lost 7; bases outside the gene matches: 8. Germline V gene data show CDR1 as SNHLY and CDR2 as FYNNEI. The CDR3 loop is CASSRQGVNQPQHF. DNA of the CDR3: TGTGCCAGCAGTCGACAGGGAGTCAACCAGCCCCAGCATTTT.

The genes are TRBV2 and TRBJ1-2, with D possibly being TRBD1 (5 bases). The CDR3 covers 13 residues. V was shortened by 9 bases and J by 4 bases, with 15 bases between the two germline ends. Germline V gives CDR1 SNHLY, CDR2 FYNNEI. The CDR3 loop reads CARETENSYGYTF. CDR3 nucleotide sequence: TGTGCCAGGGAGACAGAAAACTCCTATGGCTACACCTTC. Using reference TRBV2 and TRBJ1-2 for the parts outside the CDR3, the full variable domain is EPEVTQTPSHQVTQMGQEVILRCVPISNHLYFYWYRQILGQKVEFLVSFYNNEISEKSEIFDDQFSVERPDGSNFTLKIRSTKLEDSAMYFCARETENSYGYTFGSGTRLTVV.

The chain has TRBV13 and TRBJ2-3; the D is unclear. CDR1 PRHDT and CDR2 FYEKMQ come from the germline V gene (reference sequence). CDR3 length equals 17 residues. V was pared by 2 bases and J by 2 bases, with 17 bases between. The CDR3 here is CASSLTGAVVITDTQYF. The CDR3 DNA reads TGTGCCAGCAGCTTAACGGGTGCGGTGGTTATCACAGATACGCAGTATTTT.

The V and J genes are TRBV7-3 and TRBJ1-2; TRBD1 might be the D (6 bases). CDR3 length equals 14 residues. Looked up from germline, CDR1 is SGHTA and CDR2 is FQGTGA. The V end was cut by 5 bases, the J end by 4 bases, with 14 bases between. CDR3 loop: CASSTGGHGYGYTF. The CDR3 DNA is TGTGCCAGCAGCACCGGGGGGCACGGCTATGGCTACACCTTC.

The chain uses TRBV7-9 and TRBJ1-3; D ambiguous. CDR3 length equals 15 residues. From germline, CDR1 is SEHNR and CDR2 FQNEAQ (reference sequence). Trimming shortened V by 5 bases and J by 0 bases, and 11 bases separated the two germline ends. The CDR3 loop is CASSPSGPSGNTIYF. The CDR3 DNA follows: TGTGCCAGCAGCCCCTCCGGGCCCTCTGGAAACACCATATATTTT. Using reference TRBV7-9 and TRBJ1-3 for the parts outside the CDR3, the full variable domain is DTGVSQNPRHKITKRGQNVTFRCDPISEHNRLYWYRQTLGQGPEFLTYFQNEAQLEKSRLLSDRFSAERPKGSFSTLEIQRTEQGDSAMYLCASSPSGPSGNTIYFGEGSWLTVV.

This chain joins TRBV4-3 and TRBJ1-6, with D maybe TRBD1 (6 bases). Germline V gives CDR1 LGHNA, CDR2 YSLEER. The CDR3 covers 20 residues. Trimming cost V 0 bases and J 7 bases, with 25 bases left between them. In DNA form, the CDR3 reads TGCGCCAGCAGCCAAGATTGGAGGGGTAGATATGGGACACGGAATTCACCCCTCCACTTT. It codes for CASSQDWRGRYGTRNSPLHF.

This sequence joins TRBV15 and TRBJ1-2, with 9 nucleotides matching TRBD1. The CDR3 runs 15 residues. Germline CDR1 is LNHNV and CDR2 is YYDKDF (reference sequence). V dropped 4 bases and J dropped 4; count of bases not matched to a gene: 7. The CDR3 nucleotides are TGTGCCACCAGCAAAGGGACAGGGCGCCCCTATGGCTACACCTTC. It codes for CATSKGTGRPYGYTF.

The chain couples TRBV19 to TRBJ2-5, with 9 bases aligning to TRBD1. The CDR3 is 15 residues long. Trimming removed 10 bases from V and 2 bases from J; junction bases left unmatched: 11. Per the germline V gene, CDR1 is LNHDA and CDR2 is SQIVND (reference sequence). The CDR3 region has the DNA TGTGCCACCAGAAACAGGGGGCGTTGGCAAGAGACCCAGTACTTC. Translated: CATRNRGRWQETQYF.

The J gene is TRBJ2-5, the V gene TRBV11-2; perhaps TRBD2 as D (7 bases). Germline CDR1 and CDR2: SGHAT and FQNNGV. The germline V and J ends were trimmed by 1 base and 1 base, with 16 bases remaining between them. The CDR3 covers 17 residues. DNA for the CDR3: TGTGCCAGCAGCTTAGGCTTCATGGGAGGGGGCCAAGAGACCCAGTACTTC. The encoded protein is CASSLGFMGGGQETQYF.

The genes are TRBV5-1 and TRBJ2-2; 10 nucleotides match TRBD1. The CDR3 consists of 15 residues. CDR1 is SGHRS and CDR2 is YFSETQ in the germline V gene. V was pared by 5 bases and J by 5 bases, with 6 bases of the junction left unmatched. The CDR3 here is CASSVGQGETGELFF. The CDR3 nucleotides are TGCGCCAGCAGTGTAGGACAGGGGGAGACCGGGGAGCTGTTTTTT.

V gene TRBV7-9 combines with J gene TRBJ2-5; D possibly corresponds to TRBD1 (6 bases). Trimming pared 5 bases from V and 0 bases from J, leaving 10 bases between. The germline V gene has CDR1 SEHNR and CDR2 FQNEAQ (reference sequence). The CDR3 length is 14 residues. CDR3 loop: CASSGWDNQETQYF. CDR3 nucleotide sequence: TGTGCCAGCAGCGGATGGGACAACCAAGAGACCCAGTACTTC.

A few counts support this clone. The V call is TRBV24-1, the J call TRBJ2-1; 9 nucleotides align to TRBD1. The CDR3 is 15 residues long. CDR1 is KGHDR, CDR2 SFDVKD, per germline. Trimming took 3 bases from V and 9 from J; bases not matched to a gene: 8. The CDR3 sequence: CATSDPRTGASEQFF. The CDR3 DNA reads TGTGCCACCAGTGATCCCCGGACAGGGGCGAGTGAGCAGTTCTTC.

This clone appeared once. The chain employs TRBV28 and TRBJ2-7, with a possible D match to TRBD1 (6 bases). Germline V lookup: CDR1 MDHEN, CDR2 SYDVKM. CDR3 length: 14 amino acids. Trimming took off 5 bases at V and 4 bases at J, with 15 bases between the two ends. Here the CDR3 reads CASSPRTDLYEQYF. As DNA, the CDR3 is TGTGCCAGCAGTCCCCGGACAGATCTATACGAGCAGTACTTC.